Listed here are 25 T cell receptor beta chains from one sample, sequenced in a study of blood T cell repertoires in COVID-19. Using immunoSEQ multiplex PCR, the repertoire was profiled, and TCRdb retains in-frame clones only, with some absent. The profile covers some 110,000 clones, with more than 75% appearing a single time and 20% to 30% taken by the ten largest. Sequencing used peripheral blood. Receptor source: a man aged 55-75 years with acute or convalescent COVID-19.

The J gene is TRBJ2-1, the V gene TRBV7-8; 8 bases are a match to TRBD2. The V segment lost 2 bases and the J segment 9 bases; nucleotides outside the gene matches: 6. Per germline, CDR1 SGHVS and CDR2 FQNEAQ. The CDR3 runs 14 residues. This chain's CDR3 is CASSLNGRAREQFF. The CDR3 DNA reads TGTGCCAGCAGCTTAAACGGGAGGGCACGTGAGCAGTTCTTC. The full variable domain, its missing parts supplied by reference TRBV7-8 and TRBJ2-1, is GAGVSQSPRYKVAKRGQDVALRCDPISGHVSLFWYQQALGQGPEFLTYFQNEAQLDKSGLPSDRFFAERPEGSVSTLKIQRTQQEDSAVYLCASSLNGRAREQFFGPGTRLTVL.

This rearrangement joins TRBV6-5 to TRBJ2-7; TRBD1 matches 7 bases. The CDR3 has 13 amino acids. Per the germline V gene, CDR1 is MNHEY and CDR2 is SVGAGI. V dropped 6 bases and J dropped 2; count of bases not matched to a gene: 4. The CDR3 DNA reads TGTGCCAGCAGCCGGGACAGAACCTACGAGCAGTACTTC. This encodes CASSRDRTYEQYF.

The J gene is TRBJ2-1, the V gene TRBV13, with 10 bases lining up with TRBD2. This CDR3 contains 15 residues. In germline, CDR1 is PRHDT, CDR2 FYEKMQ (reference sequence). V shed 4 bases, J shed 0 bases, and the junction held 0 bases outside the gene matches. CDR3 sequence: CASSSSGSSYNEQFF. In DNA form, the CDR3 reads TGTGCCAGCAGCTCTAGCGGGAGCTCCTACAATGAGCAGTTCTTC.

The rearrangement joins TRBV7-8 to TRBJ1-5; D is unresolved. The CDR3 is made up of 14 amino acids. Germline lookup yields CDR1 SGHVS and CDR2 FQNEAQ. With 5 bases removed from V and 3 bases from J, the gap between germline ends came to 11 bases. The CDR3 DNA sequence: TGTGCCAGCAGCCCCGACGGGTACAATCAGCCCCAGCATTTT. It encodes CASSPDGYNQPQHF.

V gene TRBV5-1 combines with J gene TRBJ2-5, with 7 positions matching TRBD1. Germline V CDR1 and CDR2: SGHRS, YFSETQ. The CDR3 runs 15 residues. Trimming at V came to 3 bases and at J to 2 bases, leaving 7 bases not matched to a gene. The CDR3 loop is CASSSRDRMQETQYF. CDR3 sequence (DNA): TGCGCCAGCAGCTCAAGGGACAGAATGCAAGAGACCCAGTACTTC. The entire variable domain, with the rest obtained from reference TRBV5-1 and TRBJ2-5, is as follows: KAGVTQTPRYLIKTRGQQVTLSCSPISGHRSVSWYQQTPGQGLQFLFEYFSETQRNKGNFPGRFSGRQFSNSRSEMNVSTLELGDSALYLCASSSRDRMQETQYFGPGTRLLVL.

The rearrangement joins TRBV28 to TRBJ2-3; 13 bases align to TRBD2. CDR3 length: 17 residues. With 4 bases clipped from V and 0 bases from J, the junction kept 4 bases outside the gene matches. Germline V gene sequence: CDR1 MDHEN, CDR2 SYDVKM. The CDR3 region is CASSSTSGRVSTDTQYF. DNA for the CDR3: TGTGCCAGCAGTTCTACTAGCGGGAGGGTTAGCACAGATACGCAGTATTTT.

V gene TRBV28 combines with J gene TRBJ2-2, with 10 bases identical to TRBD2. The CDR3 contains 19 residues. Unmatched junction bases numbered 23, after V lost 10 bases and J lost 6 bases. In germline, CDR1 is MDHEN, CDR2 SYDVKM. CDR3 sequence: CATARHPMSGRAFAGELFF. The CDR3 nucleotides are TGTGCCACAGCGAGGCATCCAATGAGCGGGAGGGCCTTCGCCGGGGAGCTGTTTTTT.

The chain employs TRBV28 and TRBJ1-1, with D possibly being TRBD1 (6 bases). The V gene's germline CDR1 is MDHEN and CDR2 SYDVKM. This CDR3 is built from 13 residues. The V gene lost 7 bases and the J gene lost 7 bases, with 16 bases spanning the gap. As DNA, the CDR3 is TGTGCCAGCAAGGGGGGGGGACGGTATGAAGCTTTCTTT. Translated, it gives CASKGGGRYEAFF.

CDR3 sequence (DNA): TGTGCCAGCAGCAACCGGGACAGGGTGAGGGAGCAGTACTTC. This sequence encodes CASSNRDRVREQYF. This rearrangement joins TRBV5-5 to TRBJ2-7; 9 bases are shared with TRBD1. The CDR3 contains 14 residues. The germline V gene encodes CDR1 SGHKS and CDR2 YYEKEE (reference sequence). Germline trimming cut 4 bases from V and 7 bases from J; bases unmatched to any gene: 9.

The V and J genes are TRBV7-8 and TRBJ2-7, with D perhaps TRBD2 (6 bases). The V gene's germline CDR1 is SGHVS and CDR2 FQNEAQ. The CDR3 covers 12 residues. V lost 5 bases to trimming and J lost 10 bases, with 15 bases between them. The CDR3 DNA follows: TGTGCCAGCAGCGTGCCGCAGGGACTTCAGTACGTC. It specifies CASSVPQGLQYV.

This clone was detected once. The junction shows a germline mismatch at one end, possibly a read error. The sample contains more than one DNA sequence encoding this CDR3. The rearrangement joins TRBV7-2 to TRBJ1-2, with D perhaps matching TRBD1 (5 bases). This CDR3 comprises 13 residues. Germline V CDR1 and CDR2: SGHTA, FQGNSA. The CDR3 loop is CASRLGGNYGYTF. The CDR3, as DNA: TGTGCCAGCCGCTTGGGGGGGAACTATGGCTACACCTTC.

This chain uses TRBV24-1 with TRBJ1-2; D possibly corresponds to TRBD1 (6 bases). V dropped 4 bases and J dropped 1 base, with 6 bases sitting between them. CDR1 KGHDR and CDR2 SFDVKD come from the germline V gene. The CDR3 length is 13 residues. This CDR3 is CATSEGGNYGYTF. DNA of the CDR3: TGTGCCACCAGTGAAGGGGGTAACTATGGCTACACCTTC.

The chain recombines TRBV29-1 with TRBJ1-4; no definite D call. Germline assignment: CDR1 SQVTM and CDR2 ANQGSEA. V was shortened by 2 bases and J by 6 bases, with 4 bases between the two germline ends. CDR3 length: 11 residues. In DNA form, the CDR3 reads TGCAGCGTTGAATTAGATGAAAAACTGTTTTTT. Translated, it gives CSVELDEKLFF.

The chain recombines TRBV7-8 with TRBJ2-2, with 13 bases aligning to TRBD2. CDR3 length: 15 amino acids. In germline, CDR1 is SGHVS, CDR2 FQNEAQ. J was trimmed by 3 bases and V by 7 bases; bases with no gene match: 2. The CDR3 loop is CASKGLAGYTGELFF. The CDR3 DNA is TGTGCCAGCAAGGGACTAGCGGGATACACCGGGGAGCTGTTTTTT.

This chain connects TRBV5-1 to TRBJ2-1; 13 bases match TRBD2. This CDR3 comprises 15 residues. Per the germline V gene, CDR1 is SGHRS and CDR2 is YFSETQ. J lost 6 bases, V lost 0 bases, and 0 bases had no gene match. CDR3 in amino acids: CASSLGLAGGNEQFF. The CDR3, as DNA: TGCGCCAGCAGCTTGGGACTAGCGGGAGGCAATGAGCAGTTCTTC. The full variable domain, its missing parts supplied by reference TRBV5-1 and TRBJ2-1, is KAGVTQTPRYLIKTRGQQVTLSCSPISGHRSVSWYQQTPGQGLQFLFEYFSETQRNKGNFPGRFSGRQFSNSRSEMNVSTLELGDSALYLCASSLGLAGGNEQFFGPGTRLTVL.

This sequence joins TRBV28 and TRBJ2-7; possibly TRBD2 for D (6 bases). This CDR3 is built from 12 residues. The V gene's germline CDR1 is MDHEN and CDR2 SYDVKM. Trimming pared 7 bases from V and 3 bases from J, leaving 10 bases between. This CDR3 reads CASKSGVYEQYF. CDR3 sequence (DNA): TGTGCCAGCAAGTCGGGAGTCTACGAGCAGTACTTC.

This clone showed up just once. The V call is TRBV5-4, the J call TRBJ1-4; D unclear. Deletions cut 4 bases from V and 0 bases from J, with 10 bases between. The V gene's germline CDR1 is SGHNT and CDR2 YYREEE (reference sequence). This CDR3 is built from 15 residues. CDR3 coding DNA: TGTGCCAGCAGCCCTGACACATCAACTAATGAAAAACTGTTTTTT. Its protein is CASSPDTSTNEKLFF.

The chain combines TRBV5-1 with TRBJ1-1; possible D gene TRBD1, 6 bases. The V end was cut by 3 bases, the J end by 5 bases, with 20 bases between. The CDR3 contains 16 residues. Germline V lookup: CDR1 SGHRS, CDR2 YFSETQ. Written as DNA, the CDR3 is TGCGCCAGCAGCTCTCGGGCAGGGGTAGAGAGGACTGAAGCTTTCTTT. It encodes CASSSRAGVERTEAFF.

The chain links TRBV28 to TRBJ1-2, with D tentatively TRBD1 (6 bases). Germline loops: CDR1 MDHEN, CDR2 SYDVKM. The CDR3 is 16 amino acids. Deletions cut 7 bases from V and 6 bases from J, with 24 bases between. The CDR3 loop is CASNNAGVRKRNGYTF. CDR3 sequence (DNA): TGTGCCAGCAACAATGCAGGGGTCAGGAAGAGGAATGGCTACACCTTC.

This chain uses TRBV6-5 with TRBJ2-7; D not resolved. V was shortened by 7 bases and J by 3 bases, with 10 bases between the two germline ends. The CDR3 has 12 amino acids. CDR1 MNHEY and CDR2 SVGAGI come from the germline V gene. The CDR3 DNA is TGTGCCAGCAAGAACCGCGGCTACGAGCAGTACTTC. It yields the protein CASKNRGYEQYF.

The chain employs TRBV18 and TRBJ1-5; tentative D call: TRBD1 (6 bases). CDR1 and CDR2 (germline): KGHSH, LQKENI. This CDR3 has 15 amino acids. The V end lost 2 bases, the J end lost 2 bases, and 10 bases lay between the germline ends. CDR3 region: CASSPTGIGNQPQHF. The CDR3 DNA sequence: TGTGCCAGCTCACCAACAGGGATTGGCAATCAGCCCCAGCATTTT.

In its sample, this clone was seen a few times. The CDR3 loop is CAWSYDRGETQYF. The CDR3 nucleotides read TGTGCCTGGTCATACGACAGAGGAGAGACCCAGTACTTC. The genes are TRBV30 and TRBJ2-5; D might be TRBD1 (5 bases). Per the germline V gene, CDR1 is GTSNPN and CDR2 is SVGIG (reference sequence). This CDR3 region has 13 residues. Trimming left V 5 bases short and J 4 bases short, with 14 bases between.

The rearrangement uses TRBV6-1 and TRBJ2-7, with 13 bases identical to TRBD2. V lost 4 bases and J lost 7; bases outside the gene matches: 10. This CDR3 region has 16 residues. Germline V gives CDR1 MNHNS, CDR2 SASEGT. The CDR3 bases are TGTGCCAGCAGTGTCCTAACTAGCGGGAGGGCCGGGGAGCAGTACTTC. Translation: CASSVLTSGRAGEQYF.

This clone has only one observation. The V gene is TRBV3-1 (or the pseudogene TRBV3-2), the J gene TRBJ1-1, with 8 bases identical to TRBD1. The CDR3 is made up of 17 amino acids. Germline loops: CDR1 LGHDT, CDR2 YNNKEL (reference sequence). V was pared by 1 base and J by 2 bases, with 9 bases of the junction left unmatched. CDR3: CASSQVPQGAVNTEAFF. CDR3 nucleotide sequence: TGTGCCAGCAGCCAAGTCCCTCAGGGGGCGGTAAACACTGAAGCTTTCTTT.

The V call is TRBV2, the J call TRBJ2-2; the match to TRBD1 covers 9 bases. Per the germline V gene, CDR1 is SNHLY and CDR2 is FYNNEI. The CDR3 contains 15 residues. V shed 6 bases, J shed 6 bases, and the junction held 8 bases outside the gene matches. The CDR3 DNA reads as TGTGCCAGCAGATGGGACAGGGTGGATTCCGGGGAGCTGTTTTTT. Its translation: CASRWDRVDSGELFF. Together with reference TRBV2 and TRBJ2-2, the CDR3 gives the full variable domain: EPEVTQTPSHQVTQMGQEVILRCVPISNHLYFYWYRQILGQKVEFLVSFYNNEISEKSEIFDDQFSVERPDGSNFTLKIRSTKLEDSAMYFCASRWDRVDSGELFFGEGSRLTVL.